The present entry profiles one T cell receptor beta chain with its context. Its cognate antigen is unknown. This record comes from a study of CD8 T cells in Susac syndrome. CDR3 length: 17 residues. V lost 3 bases and J lost 2, with 20 bases in between. Germline loops: CDR1 LGHDT, CDR2 YNNKEL (reference sequence). The study sequenced TCR beta in blood CD8+ and CD4+ T cells. The CD8+ and CD4+ T cells were negatively isolated, with the TEMRA cells enriched by FACS. Overall study results and limits: The study admitted that it had a relatively small number of individuals in its TCR sequencing and HLA analysis.

The RNA input was roughly 0.45 to 1 ug, and it was reverse transcribed with random hexamers. Coverage of TCR beta CDR3 amplification by immunoSEQ multiplex PCR extended to 54 Vbeta and 13 Jbeta. MiXCR was run by TCRdb on the immunoSEQ multiplex PCR reads, yielding one entry per CDR3 protein. There are about 130,000 distinct CDR3 sequences in the sample; about 95% occur only once, and more than 0.09% lies in the top ten. The sequence was obtained from a human donor in good health. Sequencing was done on a sample of CD4+ T cells from PBMCs. The V gene is TRBV3-1, the J gene TRBJ2-7, with D perhaps TRBD1 (5 bases). CDR3 coding DNA: TGTGCCAGCAGCCAGGACCGTGGACAACCACGTCCCTACGAGCAGTACTTC. Amino acid sequence: CASSQDRGQPRPYEQYF.